The clone carrying this T cell receptor beta chain showed up just a few times. The germline V gene has CDR1 SGHDT and CDR2 YYEEEE. V shed 4 bases and J 0 bases; nucleotides not matched to a gene: 7. This CDR3 has 15 amino acids. This sample was taken from a study of T-cell reconstitution after alpha-beta-depleted transplantation in children. Unique molecular identifiers were incorporated during preparation of the TCRbeta library. TCRdb re-analysed the PCR reads in MiXCR, keeping a single row per CDR3 protein. The sample has about a million distinct CDR3 sequences, roughly 29% seen once; the top ten hold roughly 28%.

Sequencing used PBMCs, mostly from graft donor cells, obtained 360 days after TCRalphabeta/CD19-depleted stem cell transplant. The chain joins TRBV5-6 to TRBJ2-7; 7 nucleotides agree with TRBD1. The clonotype originates from a boy under two years old who had a stem cell transplant for SCID, so the T cells may come from the graft donor. The CDR3 nucleotides read TGTGCCAGCAGCCCACGGGACAGCCTCTCCTACGAGCAGTACTTC. Its translation: CASSPRDSLSYEQYF. Supplemented by reference TRBV5-6 and TRBJ2-7, the full variable domain reads DAGVTQSPTHLIKTRGQQVTLRCSPKSGHDTVSWYQQALGQGPQFIFQYYEEEERQRGNFPDRFSGHQFPNYSSELNVNALLLGDSALYLCASSPRDSLSYEQYFGPGTRLTVT.